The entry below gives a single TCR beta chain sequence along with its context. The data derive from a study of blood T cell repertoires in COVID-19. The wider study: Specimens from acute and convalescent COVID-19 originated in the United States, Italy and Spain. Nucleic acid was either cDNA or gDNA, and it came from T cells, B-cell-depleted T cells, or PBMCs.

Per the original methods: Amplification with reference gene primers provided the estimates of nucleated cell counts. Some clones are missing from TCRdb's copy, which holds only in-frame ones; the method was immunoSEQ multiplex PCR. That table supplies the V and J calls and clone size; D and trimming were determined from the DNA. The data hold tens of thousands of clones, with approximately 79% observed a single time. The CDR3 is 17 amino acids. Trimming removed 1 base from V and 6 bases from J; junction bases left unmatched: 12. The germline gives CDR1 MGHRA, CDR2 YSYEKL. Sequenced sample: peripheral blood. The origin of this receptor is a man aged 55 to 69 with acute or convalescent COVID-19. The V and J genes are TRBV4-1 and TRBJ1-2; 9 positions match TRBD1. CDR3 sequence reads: CASSQAPTGGAPHGYTF. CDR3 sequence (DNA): TGCGCCAGCAGCCAAGCTCCAACAGGGGGCGCACCCCATGGCTACACCTTC.